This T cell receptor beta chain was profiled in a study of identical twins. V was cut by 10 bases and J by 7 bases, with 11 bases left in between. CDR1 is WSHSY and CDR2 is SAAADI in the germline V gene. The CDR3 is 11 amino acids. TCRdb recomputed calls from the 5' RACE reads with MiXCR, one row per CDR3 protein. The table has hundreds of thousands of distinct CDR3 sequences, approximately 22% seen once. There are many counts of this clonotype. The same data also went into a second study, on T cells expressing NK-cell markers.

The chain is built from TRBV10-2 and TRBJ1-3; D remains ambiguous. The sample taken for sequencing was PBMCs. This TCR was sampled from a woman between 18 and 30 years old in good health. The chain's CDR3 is CATGNANTIYF. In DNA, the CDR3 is TGCGCCACTGGAAATGCGAACACCATATATTTT.